This T cell receptor (beta chain) was recorded in a study of shared clonotypes between healthy human individuals. Overall study results and limits: The sampled material consisted only of blood, and tissue repertoires are likely to differ. Sequencing depth was a factor that was expected to affect clonotype sharing among donors.

V dropped 6 bases and J dropped 0 bases, with 9 bases sitting between them. This CDR3 has 13 residues. The germline V gene has CDR1 SNHLY and CDR2 FYNNEI. The test was conducted at deep level. It was across several immunoSEQ plates that each subset's genomic DNA was evenly split. Sequencing used immunoSEQ multiplex PCR; TCRdb keeps in-frame clones, though not all of them. The data contain about 2.4 million clones, under 95% of them seen just once; the ten biggest clones take up 0.35% to 0.45%. On this clone: Its target is not known.

Sequenced: naive CD4+ T cells from PBMCs. The sample's subset: CD45RA+ positively selected. The sequence derives from a young man in good health. Some clones in this sample may be carry-over from other donors' samples. The chain recombines TRBV2 with TRBJ2-7; D is undetermined. CDR3 nucleotides: TGTGCCAGCAGGATAGGAGTCTCCTACGAGCAGTACTTC. Translating gives CASRIGVSYEQYF.